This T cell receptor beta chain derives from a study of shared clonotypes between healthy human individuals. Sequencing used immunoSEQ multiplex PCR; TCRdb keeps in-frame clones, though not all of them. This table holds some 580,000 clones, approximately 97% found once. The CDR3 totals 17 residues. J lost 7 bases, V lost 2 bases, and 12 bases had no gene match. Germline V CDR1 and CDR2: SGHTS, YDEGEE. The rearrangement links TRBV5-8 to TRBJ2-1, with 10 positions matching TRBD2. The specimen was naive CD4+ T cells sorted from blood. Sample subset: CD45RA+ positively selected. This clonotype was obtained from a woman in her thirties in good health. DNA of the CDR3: TGTGCCAGCAGCTTTCAACCTACTAGCGGGGTCTGGAATGAGCAGTTCTTC. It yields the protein CASSFQPTSGVWNEQFF. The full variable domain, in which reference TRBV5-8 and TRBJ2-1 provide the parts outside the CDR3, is EAGVTQSPTHLIKTRGQQATLRCSPISGHTSVYWYQQALGLGLQFLLWYDEGEERNRGNFPPRFSGRQFPNYSSELNVNALELEDSALYLCASSFQPTSGVWNEQFFGPGTRLTVL.